The text below deals with one T cell receptor beta chain. Within the sample, other DNA sequences also encode this same CDR3. V dropped 6 bases and J dropped 4 bases, with 13 bases sitting between them. Looked up from germline, CDR1 is LNHDA and CDR2 is SQIVND (reference sequence). The CDR3 sequence is 14 residues long. Source study methods: Scientists estimated how many nucleated cells there were by amplifying reference gene primers. Measured with immunoSEQ multiplex PCR; TCRdb has only the in-frame clones, and not every one. V and J calls and clone size follow that table, whereas D and trimming were derived from the DNA. Among about 310,000 clones, about nine tenths were seen once, and the ten largest hold 1%. These data are taken from a study of blood T cell repertoires in COVID-19. Looking at the study overall: COVID-19 samples from acute and convalescent phases originated in the United States, Italy and Spain. T cells, B-cell-depleted T cells, or PBMCs supplied cDNA or gDNA.

Sequencing input: peripheral blood. The chain combines TRBV19 with TRBJ1-3, with D perhaps TRBD1 (6 bases). The clonotype was recovered from a man between 50 and 59 years old with active or convalescent COVID-19. The CDR3: CASRSGASGNTIYF. CDR3 nucleotides: TGTGCCAGTAGATCAGGGGCATCCGGAAACACCATATATTTT. The entire variable domain, with the rest obtained from reference TRBV19 and TRBJ1-3, is as follows: DGGITQSPKYLFRKEGQNVTLSCEQNLNHDAMYWYRQDPGQGLRLIYYSQIVNDFQKGDIAEGYSVSREKKESFPLTVTSAQKNPTAFYLCASRSGASGNTIYFGEGSWLTVV.